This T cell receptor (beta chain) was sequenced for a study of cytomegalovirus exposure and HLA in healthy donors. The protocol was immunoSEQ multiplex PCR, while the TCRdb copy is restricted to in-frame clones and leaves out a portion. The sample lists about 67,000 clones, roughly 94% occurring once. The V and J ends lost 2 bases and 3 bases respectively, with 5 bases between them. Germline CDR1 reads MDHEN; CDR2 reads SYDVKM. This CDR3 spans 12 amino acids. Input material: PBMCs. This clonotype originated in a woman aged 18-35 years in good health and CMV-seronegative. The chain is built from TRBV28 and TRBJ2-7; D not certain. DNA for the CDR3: TGTGCCAGCAGTTTACCCTACTACGAGCAGTACTTC. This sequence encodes CASSLPYYEQYF.